This TCR beta chain was captured by sequencing in a study of T cells in Graves' hyperthyroidism and ophthalmopathy. Study-wide points: Blood held most thyroid clonotypes expanded above 0.001 frequency.

On this clonotype: As yet, its antigen is unknown.

Amplified TCR beta CDR3 regions derived from RNA transcripts. The HTBI primer set served for first-round RT-PCR of the TCR CDR3. MiXCR, run by TCRdb on the multiplex PCR reads, gives a single entry per CDR3 protein. The sample holds about 620,000 distinct CDR3 sequences, roughly 15% seen once. The CDR3 covers 15 residues. V lost 5 bases and J 0 bases, leaving 13 bases between the germline ends. Germline loops: CDR1 LNHDA, CDR2 SQIVND (reference sequence). This sequence joins TRBV19 and TRBJ1-1; a weak D match, TRBD1 (6 bases). This receptor was identified in a woman in her twenties or thirties with Graves' hyperthyroidism. Sequences were obtained from blood. CDR3 sequence (DNA): TGTGCCAGTAGTTCCACAGGGCTCTTGAACACTGAAGCTTTCTTT. It translates to CASSSTGLLNTEAFF. Variable domain in full (rest from reference TRBV19 and TRBJ1-1): DGGITQSPKYLFRKEGQNVTLSCEQNLNHDAMYWYRQDPGQGLRLIYYSQIVNDFQKGDIAEGYSVSREKKESFPLTVTSAQKNPTAFYLCASSSTGLLNTEAFFGQGTRLTVV.